This entry describes one TCR beta chain. The data originate from a study of control samples from healthy donors and cancer patients. From germline, CDR1 is SNHLY and CDR2 FYNNEI. The CDR3 runs 14 residues. Trimming removed 5 bases from V and 2 bases from J, with 10 bases in between. The method was immunoSEQ multiplex PCR; TCRdb's version includes in-frame clones alone and lacks a portion of them. The data show under 65,000 clones, approximately 89% seen once. What was sequenced was PBMCs. The chain has TRBV2 and TRBJ2-1; D possibly corresponds to TRBD2 (5 bases). This TCR was sampled from a woman in her sixties with lung cancer. CDR3 coding DNA: TGTGCCAGCAGTTCTAGCCCTACCTACAATGAGCAGTTCTTC. Its translation: CASSSSPTYNEQFF.